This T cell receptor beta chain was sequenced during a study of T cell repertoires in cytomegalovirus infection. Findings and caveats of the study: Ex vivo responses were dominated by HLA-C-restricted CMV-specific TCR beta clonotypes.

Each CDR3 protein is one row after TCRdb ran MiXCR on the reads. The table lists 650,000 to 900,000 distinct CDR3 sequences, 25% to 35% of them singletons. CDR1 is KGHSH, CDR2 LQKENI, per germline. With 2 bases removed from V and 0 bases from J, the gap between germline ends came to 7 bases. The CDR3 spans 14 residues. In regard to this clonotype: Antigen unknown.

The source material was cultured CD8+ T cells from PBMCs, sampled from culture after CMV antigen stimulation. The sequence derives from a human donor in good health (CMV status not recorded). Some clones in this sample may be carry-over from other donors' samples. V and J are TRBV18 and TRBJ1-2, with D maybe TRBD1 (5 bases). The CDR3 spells CASSPEGPNYGYTF. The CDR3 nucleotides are TGTGCCAGCTCACCAGAGGGGCCTAACTATGGCTACACCTTC.